Shown below are 19 T cell receptor beta chains from a single sample sequenced in a study of shared clonotypes between healthy human individuals. Data came from immunoSEQ multiplex PCR; TCRdb stores just in-frame clones and leaves some out. The sample yields about 1.1 million clones, about four fifths seen once. The source material was memory CD4+ T cells from PBMCs. The subset here: CD45RA-negative fraction. These receptors were obtained from a man younger than 30 in good health. Some clones in this sample may be carry-over from other donors' samples.

About this clone itself: The same CDR3 arises from other DNA sequences in this sample as well. The gene calls are TRBV11-3 and TRBJ2-1; D uncertain. V was clipped by 1 base and J by 3 bases, with 7 bases between them. Germline CDR1 is SGHNT and CDR2 is YENEEA. The CDR3 length is 14 residues. The CDR3 sequence: CASSLGGSYNEQFF. The CDR3 bases are TGTGCCAGCAGCTTAGGAGGTAGCTACAATGAGCAGTTCTTC.

CDR3 coding DNA: TGTGCCAGCACCCGACAGGGAGGCACAGATACGCAGTATTTT. It yields the protein CASTRQGGTDTQYF. V usage is TRBV25-1 and J usage is TRBJ2-3; 7 bases match TRBD1. Germline V gene lookup returns CDR1 MGHDK and CDR2 SYGVNS. Trimming cost V 7 bases and J 1 base; bases outside gene matches: 5. This CDR3 region has 14 residues.

CDR3 sequence reads: CASSITDVRATNEKLFF. DNA of the CDR3: TGTGCCAGTAGTATTACGGACGTCAGGGCAACTAATGAAAAACTGTTTTTT. The chain uses TRBV19 and TRBJ1-4; D may be TRBD1 (5 bases). The CDR3 sequence is 17 residues long. Germline V gene lookup returns CDR1 LNHDA and CDR2 SQIVND (reference sequence). Trimming removed 3 bases from V and 0 bases from J, with 14 bases in between. The variable domain in full, completed from reference TRBV19 and TRBJ1-4, reads DGGITQSPKYLFRKEGQNVTLSCEQNLNHDAMYWYRQDPGQGLRLIYYSQIVNDFQKGDIAEGYSVSREKKESFPLTVTSAQKNPTAFYLCASSITDVRATNEKLFFGSGTQLSVL.

The rearrangement joins TRBV28 to TRBJ2-7; 10 nucleotides agree with TRBD1. With 1 base clipped from V and 5 bases from J, the junction kept 8 bases outside the gene matches. CDR1 and CDR2 (germline): MDHEN, SYDVKM. The CDR3 sequence is 16 residues long. The CDR3: CASSLLTGGALNEQYF. The CDR3, as DNA: TGTGCCAGCAGTTTATTGACAGGGGGCGCTTTGAACGAGCAGTACTTC.

V gene TRBV5-8 combines with J gene TRBJ2-3; 12 nucleotides align to TRBD2. Trimming at V came to 4 bases and at J to 4 bases, leaving 7 bases not matched to a gene. From germline, CDR1 is SGHTS and CDR2 YDEGEE. The CDR3 is made up of 16 amino acids. The CDR3: CASSPKTSGRSDTQYF. In DNA, the CDR3 is TGTGCCAGCAGCCCCAAGACTAGCGGGAGATCAGATACGCAGTATTTT.

This chain connects TRBV7-9 to TRBJ1-2; weak D call: TRBD1 (6 bases). The CDR3 loop spans 14 amino acids. Looked up from germline, CDR1 is SEHNR and CDR2 is FQNEAQ (reference sequence). The V end was cut by 5 bases, the J end by 6 bases, with 16 bases between. The CDR3 region has the DNA TGTGCCAGCAGCGATAGGGGGGCTTATGATGGCTACACCTTC. As protein: CASSDRGAYDGYTF.

The J gene is TRBJ2-7, the V gene TRBV6-5, with 8 bases that match TRBD2. The CDR3 totals 16 residues. Germline V gene lookup returns CDR1 MNHEY and CDR2 SVGAGI. V was pared by 0 bases and J by 0 bases, with 4 bases of the junction left unmatched. The CDR3 region is CASSYSSGGFSYEQYF. The CDR3 DNA reads TGTGCCAGCAGTTACTCGAGCGGGGGCTTCTCCTACGAGCAGTACTTC.

In its sample, this clone was seen once. The chain links TRBV7-8 to TRBJ2-7; no reliable D call. V shed 2 bases and J shed 3 bases, with 11 bases lying between them. CDR1 is SGHVS and CDR2 is FQNEAQ in the germline V gene. CDR3 length: 14 residues. CDR3 nucleotide sequence: TGTGCCAGCAGCTTATACCAGAAAAACTACGAGCAGTACTTC. Protein product: CASSLYQKNYEQYF. Using reference TRBV7-8 and TRBJ2-7 for the parts outside the CDR3, the full variable domain is GAGVSQSPRYKVAKRGQDVALRCDPISGHVSLFWYQQALGQGPEFLTYFQNEAQLDKSGLPSDRFFAERPEGSVSTLKIQRTQQEDSAVYLCASSLYQKNYEQYFGPGTRLTVT.

This chain connects TRBV14 to TRBJ1-4; D is undetermined. Germline V lookup: CDR1 SGHDN, CDR2 FVKESK. This CDR3 has 16 amino acids. Trimming stripped 4 bases from V and 5 bases from J, with 17 bases between. CDR3 sequence: CASSLPTSVGNEKLFF. The CDR3 coding sequence is TGTGCCAGCAGCCTACCTACTTCCGTAGGAAATGAAAAACTGTTTTTT.

The chain joins TRBV18 to TRBJ2-1; D may be TRBD2 (6 bases). V dropped 4 bases and J dropped 5 bases, with 15 bases sitting between them. Germline CDR1 reads KGHSH; CDR2 reads LQKENI. This CDR3 is 15 amino acids long. The chain's CDR3 is CASSLGFGGNNEQFF. CDR3 bases: TGTGCCAGCTCACTCGGTTTCGGGGGAAACAATGAGCAGTTCTTC.

The V call is TRBV4-1, the J call TRBJ2-1; 13 nucleotides align to TRBD2. The CDR3 contains 17 residues. J gave up 12 bases and V 0 bases, and 11 bases lay outside the gene matches. Germline lookup yields CDR1 MGHRA and CDR2 YSYEKL. CDR3 loop: CASSQDSLAGGPVGQFF. The CDR3 nucleotides read TGCGCCAGCAGCCAAGACTCACTAGCGGGAGGGCCGGTTGGGCAGTTCTTC.

As concerns this clone: The same CDR3 arises from other DNA sequences in this sample as well. The V gene is TRBV6-5, the J gene TRBJ1-3, with unresolved D. The CDR3 spans 13 residues. Germline CDR1 and CDR2: MNHEY and SVGAGI. V lost 2 bases, J lost 4 bases, and 6 bases lay in between. Here the CDR3 DNA reads TGTGCCAGCAGTTACGGGGTGGGAAACACCATATATTTT. It translates to CASSYGVGNTIYF.

The chain combines TRBV7-2 with TRBJ2-7; tentative D call: TRBD2 (6 bases). The CDR3 has 14 amino acids. CDR1 and CDR2 from the germline V gene are SGHTA and FQGNSA. The ends were cut back, 5 bases at V and 6 bases at J, with 17 bases in the middle. CDR3 in DNA: TGTGCCAGCAGCCAGGGCGGGGCAGTCGGCGAGCAGTACTTC. It codes for CASSQGGAVGEQYF.

Only one count was recorded for this clone. V and J are TRBV5-6 and TRBJ2-2; 7 bases fit TRBD2. From germline, CDR1 is SGHDT and CDR2 YYEEEE. V was clipped by 4 bases and J by 6 bases; unmatched bases: 9. There are 15 residues in the CDR3. DNA for the CDR3: TGTGCCAGCAGCCCCGGGGGGATACAGCCCGGGGAGCTGTTTTTT. Residues: CASSPGGIQPGELFF.

The chain couples TRBV4-1 to TRBJ2-3; 8 nucleotides match TRBD1. Germline-derived CDR1 and CDR2 are MGHRA and YSYEKL. The CDR3 totals 14 residues. V was pared by 5 bases and J by 3 bases, with 4 bases of the junction left unmatched. DNA of the CDR3: TGCGCCAGCAGCAAAGGACAGGGAACAGATACGCAGTATTTT. Translated, it gives CASSKGQGTDTQYF.

Details on this clone: This sample includes further DNA sequences coding for the same CDR3. This chain connects TRBV5-1 to TRBJ2-3, with D unclear. V shed 1 base and J shed 0 bases, with 9 bases lying between them. CDR1 is SGHRS and CDR2 is YFSETQ in the germline V gene. CDR3 size: 15 residues. The CDR3 protein is CASSLRADSTDTQYF. In nucleotides, the CDR3 is TGCGCCAGCAGCTTGAGGGCAGATAGCACAGATACGCAGTATTTT.

The chain uses TRBV28 and TRBJ2-2; 7 bases line up with TRBD2. Germline CDR1 MDHEN, CDR2 SYDVKM. This CDR3 comprises 14 residues. Germline trimming cut 11 bases from V and 4 bases from J; bases unmatched to any gene: 10. The CDR3 reads CASTGLPSTGELFF. For the CDR3, the DNA is TGTGCCTCTACGGGACTACCTTCCACCGGGGAGCTGTTTTTT.

The rearrangement uses TRBV30 and TRBJ1-5, with a possible D match to TRBD1 (6 bases). Trimming cost V 0 bases and J 7 bases, with 13 bases left between them. This CDR3 has 14 amino acids. Germline V gives CDR1 GTSNPN, CDR2 SVGIG (reference sequence). CDR3: CAWSVGQSRQPQHF. The CDR3 nucleotides are TGTGCCTGGAGTGTCGGACAGTCAAGACAGCCCCAGCATTTT.

The chain employs TRBV6-1 and TRBJ1-1; D is perhaps TRBD1 (6 bases). CDR3 length equals 14 residues. Per the germline V gene, CDR1 is MNHNS and CDR2 is SASEGT. V lost 7 bases, J lost 2 bases, and 14 bases lay in between. The CDR3 sequence is CASKSRGTNTEAFF. The CDR3, as DNA: TGTGCCAGCAAATCCAGGGGAACCAACACTGAAGCTTTCTTT.